This T cell receptor beta chain was documented in a study of cytomegalovirus exposure and HLA in healthy donors. The CDR3 spans 14 residues. V lost 4 bases and J lost 0, with 4 bases in between. The germline CDR1 and CDR2 sequences are WNHNN and SYGVQD (reference sequence). With 60 Vbeta and 13 Jbeta primers, the PCR was carried out. Profiled with immunoSEQ multiplex PCR; TCRdb holds only in-frame clones, not every one. This sample has about 83,000 clones, with 81% found just once. The rearrangement links TRBV10-1 to TRBJ2-6; no clear D gene. Sequencing was performed on PBMCs. The origin of this receptor is a woman aged 30 to 39 in good health and CMV-seronegative. CDR3 loop: CASSGNSGANVLTF. The CDR3, as DNA: TGCGCCAGCAGTGGTAACTCTGGGGCCAACGTCCTGACTTTC.